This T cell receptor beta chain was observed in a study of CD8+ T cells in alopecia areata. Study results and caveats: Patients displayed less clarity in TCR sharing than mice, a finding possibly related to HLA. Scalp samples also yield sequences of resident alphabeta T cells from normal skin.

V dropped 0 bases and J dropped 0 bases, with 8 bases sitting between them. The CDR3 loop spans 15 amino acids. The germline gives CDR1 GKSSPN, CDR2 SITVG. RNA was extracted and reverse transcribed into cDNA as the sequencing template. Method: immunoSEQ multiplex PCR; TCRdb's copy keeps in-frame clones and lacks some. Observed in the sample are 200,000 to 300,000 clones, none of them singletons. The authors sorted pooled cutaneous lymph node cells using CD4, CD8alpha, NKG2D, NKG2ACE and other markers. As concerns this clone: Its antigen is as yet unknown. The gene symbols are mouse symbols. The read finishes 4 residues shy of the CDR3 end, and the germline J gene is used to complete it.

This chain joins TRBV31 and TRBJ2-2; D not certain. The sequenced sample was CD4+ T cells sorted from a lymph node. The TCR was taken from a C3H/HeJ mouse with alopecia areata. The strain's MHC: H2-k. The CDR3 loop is CAWSLAWSNTGQLYF. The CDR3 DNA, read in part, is TGTGCCTGGAGTCTAGCCTGGTCAAACACCGGG.